The rows below give T cell receptor beta chains drawn from one sample of a study of cytomegalovirus exposure and HLA in healthy donors. Here immunoSEQ multiplex PCR was the method, and the copy in TCRdb shows in-frame clones only, minus some. The table records fewer than 200,000 clones, over 70% of them present only once. Sequenced material: PBMCs. The receptor source for this set is a man aged 40-49 years in good health and CMV-seronegative. Both conserved end residues are part of each CDR3. A D gene is named only where the DNA matches it firmly. The listing skips clone size in some rows; elsewhere it reads once, few, many or a size class.

>NA|16|TRBJ2-1|NA|TRBV6-5
CASSYSAGGTYNEQFF
TGTGCCAGCAGTTACTCGGCAGGGGGGACCTACAATGAGCAGTTCTTC
>NA|14|TRBJ1-6|NA|TRBV7-2
CASSLGQINSPLHF
TGTGCCAGCAGCTTAGGGCAAATAAATTCACCCCTCCACTTT
>NA|16|TRBJ2-4|NA|TRBV5-6
CASSLGRALPKNIQYF
TGTGCCAGCAGTCTTGGGCGGGCTCTCCCCAAAAACATTCAGTACTTC
>NA|17|TRBJ2-7|TRBD1|TRBV4-3
CASSQGIPGQGVYEQYF
TGCGCCAGCAGCCAAGGGATTCCGGGACAGGGGGTTTACGAGCAGTACTTC
>NA|16|TRBJ2-7|TRBD2|TRBV7-9
CASSSGTSGREYEQYF
TGTGCCAGCAGCAGCGGGACTAGCGGGAGGGAATACGAGCAGTACTTC
>NA|11|TRBJ1-2|NA|TRBV5-6
CASSLGQPLVF
TGTGCCAGCAGCCTAGGACAGCCTCTGGTCTTC
>NA|15|TRBJ2-5|NA|TRBV18
CASSPSARAGETQYF
TGTGCCAGCTCACCAAGTGCCCGAGCAGGGGAGACCCAGTACTTC
>NA|14|TRBJ2-5|TRBD1|TRBV6-5
CASSYQDRRGTQYF
TGTGCCAGCAGTTACCAGGACAGGCGTGGGACCCAGTACTTC
>NA|14|TRBJ2-7|TRBD1|TRBV7-9
CASSDRDRVYEQYF
TGTGCCAGCAGTGACCGGGACAGGGTCTACGAGCAGTACTTC
>few|15|TRBJ2-6|TRBD1|TRBV5-4
CASSPRQGEVNVLTF
TGTGCCAGCAGCCCTCGACAGGGGGAGGTCAACGTCCTGACTTTC
>NA|14|TRBJ2-1|TRBD1|TRBV2
CASTRTGPYNEQFF
TGTGCCAGCACCCGGACAGGGCCCTACAATGAGCAGTTCTTC
>NA|15|TRBJ2-7|TRBD2|TRBV5-6
CASSLSGRGSYEQYF
TGTGCCAGCAGCTTGAGCGGGAGGGGCTCCTACGAGCAGTACTTC
>NA|19|TRBJ2-5|TRBD2|TRBV5-4
CASSSGTSGGPTFQETQYF
TGTGCCAGCAGCTCTGGGACTAGCGGGGGACCCACCTTCCAAGAGACCCAGTACTTC
>NA|16|TRBJ1-4|NA|TRBV7-9
CASSLVLGSGGEKLFF
TGTGCCAGCAGCTTAGTTTTGGGCAGTGGAGGGGAAAAACTGTTTTTT
>NA|16|TRBJ2-1|TRBD2|TRBV7-8
CASSDWRTSAYNEQFF
TGTGCCAGCAGCGATTGGCGGACTAGCGCTTACAATGAGCAGTTCTTC
>once|16|TRBJ2-2|NA|TRBV7-2
CASSLGVAYYTGELFF
TGTGCCAGCAGCTTAGGAGTAGCGTACTACACCGGGGAGCTGTTTTTT
>NA|16|TRBJ1-5|TRBD1|TRBV6-1
CASSEALGGRGQPQHF
TGTGCCAGCAGTGAAGCGCTAGGGGGCAGAGGTCAGCCCCAGCATTTT
>NA|15|TRBJ1-2|TRBD1|TRBV6-4
CASRADRGAGYGYTF
TGTGCCAGCAGGGCAGACAGGGGCGCGGGCTATGGCTACACCTTC
>once|16|TRBJ2-7|NA|TRBV6-6
CASSYSYDRITYEQYF
TGTGCCAGCAGTTACTCCTATGACAGGATTACCTACGAGCAGTACTTC
>NA|15|TRBJ1-2|TRBD1|TRBV5-1
CASRKLAGGADGYTF
TGCGCCAGCAGGAAGTTAGCAGGGGGCGCCGATGGCTACACCTTC
>NA|16|TRBJ2-4|NA|TRBV9
CASSVGLPVPYNIQYF
TGTGCCAGCAGCGTCGGGTTACCGGTGCCTTACAACATTCAGTACTTC
>NA|14|TRBJ2-3|NA|TRBV6-1
CASSEPRGTDTQYF
TGTGCCAGCAGTGAGCCTCGGGGGACAGATACGCAGTATTTT
>NA|17|TRBJ2-3|TRBD2|TRBV4-2
CASARGLAGVVADTQYF
TGTGCCAGCGCAAGGGGACTAGCGGGAGTTGTAGCAGATACGCAGTATTTT
>once|15|TRBJ2-7|TRBD1|TRBV7-8
CASRAPGTGPYEQYF
TGTGCCAGCAGAGCCCCCGGGACAGGGCCCTACGAGCAGTACTTC
>NA|15|TRBJ2-3|NA|TRBV9
CASSVGGGGTDTQYF
TGTGCCAGCAGCGTAGGGGGCGGGGGCACAGATACGCAGTATTTT
>NA|13|TRBJ2-3|NA|TRBV27
CASKIGDRNTQYF
TGTGCCAGCAAAATCGGGGATAGAAATACGCAGTATTTT
>NA|13|TRBJ2-2|NA|TRBV6-4
CASSALRTGELFF
TGTGCCAGCAGCGCGTTGCGGACCGGGGAGCTGTTTTTT
>NA|14|TRBJ1-1|TRBD1|TRBV15
CATSRRGRDTEAFF
TGTGCCACCAGCAGGAGGGGGCGGGACACTGAAGCTTTCTTT
>NA|15|TRBJ2-1|TRBD2|TRBV7-9
CASSSGTSSYNEQFF
TGTGCCAGCAGCTCCGGGACTAGCTCCTACAATGAGCAGTTCTTC
>NA|15|TRBJ2-5|TRBD1|TRBV7-2
CASSLDRGRQETQYF
TGTGCCAGCAGCTTAGACAGGGGGCGGCAGGAGACCCAGTACTTC
>NA|18|TRBJ2-7|TRBD2|TRBV4-1
CASSQDQGRGASSYEQYF
TGCGCCAGCAGCCAAGATCAGGGGCGGGGGGCCAGCTCCTACGAGCAGTACTTC
>NA|14|TRBJ2-5|NA|TRBV5-1
CASSLRQFQETQYF
TGCGCCAGCAGCTTGCGACAGTTCCAAGAGACCCAGTACTTC
>NA|14|TRBJ2-1|NA|TRBV5-1
CASSLDPGYNEQFF
TGCGCCAGCAGCTTGGATCCAGGGTACAATGAGCAGTTCTTC
>NA|14|TRBJ1-4|TRBD1|TRBV7-6
CASSLTGGREKLFF
TGTGCCAGCAGCTTGACAGGGGGCCGTGAAAAACTGTTTTTT
>NA|15|TRBJ2-5|TRBD2|TRBV7-9
CASSLLAGPQETQYF
TGTGCCAGCAGCCTACTAGCGGGTCCCCAAGAGACCCAGTACTTC
>once|14|TRBJ2-7|TRBD1|TRBV9
CASSVLQGDYEQYF
TGTGCCAGCAGCGTACTTCAGGGGGACTACGAGCAGTACTTC
>few|14|TRBJ1-5|NA|TRBV29-1
CSVAGSGGNQPQHF
TGCAGCGTTGCAGGGTCGGGTGGCAATCAGCCCCAGCATTTT
>NA|16|TRBJ2-7|NA|TRBV4-1
CASSQERRAASYEQYF
TGCGCCAGCAGCCAAGAAAGGCGGGCCGCTTCCTACGAGCAGTACTTC
>NA|14|TRBJ1-1|NA|TRBV4-3
CASSQDRGWTEAFF
TGCGCCAGCAGCCAAGACAGGGGATGGACTGAAGCTTTCTTT
>NA|15|TRBJ2-7|TRBD2|TRBV9
CASSVGTSGVWEQYF
TGTGCCAGCAGCGTAGGCACTAGCGGGGTGTGGGAGCAGTACTTC
>NA|16|TRBJ2-7|TRBD2|TRBV7-6
CASSPTPMGLVYEQYF
TGTGCCAGCAGCCCCACCCCGATGGGACTAGTGTACGAGCAGTACTTC
>NA|15|TRBJ2-3|TRBD2|TRBV19
CASRERGGSTDTQYF
TGTGCCAGTAGGGAGCGGGGGGGGAGCACAGATACGCAGTATTTT
>NA|13|TRBJ1-1|TRBD1|TRBV19
CASSTLDRGRAFF
TGTGCCAGTAGTACCCTCGACAGGGGCAGAGCTTTCTTT
>NA|13|TRBJ1-3|TRBD1|TRBV19
CGTGASGGNTIYF
TGTGGGACAGGGGCATCCGGTGGAAACACCATATATTTT
>few|14|TRBJ1-1|TRBD1|TRBV2
CASGDRVRDTEAFF
TGTGCCAGCGGAGACAGGGTTAGGGACACTGAAGCTTTCTTT
>NA|14|TRBJ2-1|TRBD1|TRBV7-8
CASSRTGGKNEQFF
TGTGCCAGCAGCCGGACAGGGGGAAAGAATGAGCAGTTCTTC
>NA|15|TRBJ2-7|TRBD1|TRBV5-1
CASSQGQGSLDEQYF
TGCGCCAGCAGCCAGGGACAGGGCTCGCTTGACGAGCAGTACTTC
>NA|16|TRBJ1-5|NA|TRBV7-8
CASSLSGGMINPPQHF
TGTGCCAGCAGCCTCAGCGGAGGGATGATAAATCCGCCCCAGCATTTT
>NA|13|TRBJ2-7|NA|TRBV6-5
CATRDSVSYEQYF
TGTGCCACCCGGGACTCGGTCTCCTACGAGCAGTACTTC